Below, 30 T cell receptor beta chains from the same sample are listed, as sequenced in a study of shared clonotypes between healthy human individuals (dated by TCRdb to 2018 to 2021). Libraries were built with the immunoSEQ multiplex PCR assay. As stored in TCRdb, this immuneACCESS dataset retains in-frame rearrangements with V and J assigned. A fraction of the clones does not appear; measured against another copy, unresolved V genes explain less than half of the discrepancy, and the remainder lacks a known reason. Within this sample are some 2.1 million clones, with roughly 95% of them counted one time only. 0.1% to 0.15% of the sample belongs to the ten largest clones. Sequencing used naive CD4+ T cells sorted from blood. The cell subset or site label for this specimen denotes: CD45RA+ positively selected. The receptor source for this set is a man aged 18 to 30 in good health.

This sequence joins TRBV6-6 and TRBJ1-2; D gene uncertain. V lost 6 bases, J lost 5 bases, and 13 bases lay in between. The CDR3 totals 13 residues. CDR1 and CDR2 from the germline V gene are MNHNY and SVGAGI (reference sequence). CDR3 nucleotides: TGTGCCAGCAGCCCCGATGGCAGTTATGGCTACACCTTC. Amino acid sequence: CASSPDGSYGYTF.

V usage is TRBV5-8 and J usage is TRBJ1-2, with D tentatively TRBD1 (6 bases). CDR1 SGHTS and CDR2 YDEGEE come from the germline V gene. The CDR3 has 12 residues. The ends were cut back, 1 base at V and 8 bases at J, with 9 bases in the middle. CDR3 sequence: CASSLNGGGYTF. CDR3 DNA sequence: TGTGCCAGCAGCTTGAATGGGGGCGGCTACACCTTC.

On this clone itself: One end of the junction fails to match germline, which may point to a read error. The chain recombines TRBV7-7 with TRBJ2-5, with 12 bases that match TRBD2. Germline V gene sequence: CDR1 SSHAT, CDR2 FNYEAQ (reference sequence). This CDR3 is 17 amino acids long. The CDR3 DNA is TGTGCTAGCAGCTTAGGACTAGCGGGATCGTCTTCGGAGACCCAGTACTTC. It translates to CASSLGLAGSSSETQYF. Based on the CDR3 plus reference TRBV7-7 and TRBJ2-5, the full variable domain is GAGVSQSPRYKVTKRGQDVTLRCDPISSHATLYWYQQALGQGPEFLTYFNYEAQPDKSGLPSDRFSAERPEGSISTLTIQRTEQRDSAMYRCASSLGLAGSSSETQYFGPGTRLLVL.

About this clone itself: This specimen includes other DNA sequences encoding the same CDR3. This chain uses TRBV2 with TRBJ1-5; D is ambiguous. Germline-derived CDR1 and CDR2 are SNHLY and FYNNEI. The V end lost 1 base, the J end lost 1 base, and 5 bases lay between the germline ends. The CDR3 loop spans 14 amino acids. Written as DNA, the CDR3 is TGTGCCAGCAGTGAAGAAGGGAGCAATCAGCCCCAGCATTTT. Its translation is CASSEEGSNQPQHF.

The genes are TRBV9 and TRBJ2-4, with TRBD2 matching 9 bases. CDR1 SGDLS and CDR2 YYNGEE come from the germline V gene. The CDR3 totals 15 residues. Trimming cost V 4 bases and J 6 bases; bases outside gene matches: 8. The CDR3 loop reads CASSTGTSRGNIQYF. The CDR3 nucleotides are TGTGCCAGCAGCACCGGGACTAGCCGGGGAAACATTCAGTACTTC.

This clone appeared a single time. This CDR3 reads CASSHLAGPVTDTQYF. CDR3 in DNA: TGTGCCAGCAGTCACCTAGCGGGGCCGGTCACAGATACGCAGTATTTT. The chain combines TRBV6-6 with TRBJ2-3; TRBD2 matches at 9 bases. Germline CDR1 and CDR2: MNHNY and SVGAGI (reference sequence). Unmatched junction bases numbered 8, after V lost 5 bases and J lost 2 bases. CDR3 length equals 16 residues.

The chain recombines TRBV5-1 with TRBJ2-7; 9 bases map to TRBD1. V lost 4 bases and J lost 3; bases outside the gene matches: 5. This CDR3 spans 14 amino acids. CDR1 and CDR2 from the germline V gene are SGHRS and YFSETQ. CDR3 protein: CASSLTGGYYEQYF. CDR3 DNA: TGCGCCAGCAGCCTGACAGGGGGTTACTACGAGCAGTACTTC.

The chain is built from TRBV7-9 and TRBJ1-2; D is undetermined. V lost 4 bases and J 5 bases, leaving 17 bases between the germline ends. Germline CDR1 SEHNR, CDR2 FQNEAQ (reference sequence). The CDR3 has 15 amino acids. CDR3 sequence reads: CASSSERPGPYGYTF. The CDR3 coding sequence is TGTGCCAGCAGCTCTGAACGGCCAGGACCATATGGCTACACCTTC. Looking up the rest from reference TRBV7-9 and TRBJ1-2 gives the full variable domain: DTGVSQNPRHKITKRGQNVTFRCDPISEHNRLYWYRQTLGQGPEFLTYFQNEAQLEKSRLLSDRFSAERPKGSFSTLEIQRTEQGDSAMYLCASSSERPGPYGYTFGSGTRLTVV.

In regard to this clone: Other DNA sequences in the sample encode the same CDR3. This chain connects TRBV6-5 to TRBJ1-6; D unclear. The CDR3 has 13 residues. Trimming shortened V by 0 bases and J by 7 bases, and 4 bases separated the two germline ends. Per the germline V gene, CDR1 is MNHEY and CDR2 is SVGAGI. CDR3 residues: CASSYSENSPLHF. CDR3 DNA sequence: TGTGCCAGCAGTTACTCGGAGAATTCACCCCTCCACTTT.

The gene calls are TRBV5-1 and TRBJ1-1; D is possibly TRBD1 (6 bases). The CDR3 has 15 residues. V lost 1 base and J 8 bases, leaving 18 bases between the germline ends. Germline values: CDR1 SGHRS, CDR2 YFSETQ. The CDR3, as DNA: TGCGCCAGCAGCTTGACTGGCGGGGGCAACGGAGAAGCTTTCTTT. Its translation: CASSLTGGGNGEAFF. The whole variable domain, filled in from reference TRBV5-1 and TRBJ1-1, reads KAGVTQTPRYLIKTRGQQVTLSCSPISGHRSVSWYQQTPGQGLQFLFEYFSETQRNKGNFPGRFSGRQFSNSRSEMNVSTLELGDSALYLCASSLTGGGNGEAFFGQGTRLTVV.

The V gene is TRBV6-5, the J gene TRBJ2-1; 10 nucleotides line up with TRBD2. Germline values: CDR1 MNHEY, CDR2 SVGAGI. The CDR3 spans 15 residues. J was trimmed by 9 bases and V by 0 bases; bases with no gene match: 5. The CDR3, as DNA: TGTGCCAGCAGTTACTCAAGCGGGAGGGCCGCTGAGCAGTTCTTC. Its protein is CASSYSSGRAAEQFF.

In regard to this clone: This specimen includes other DNA sequences encoding the same CDR3. This rearrangement joins TRBV2 to TRBJ2-1; the D gene is possibly TRBD1 (5 bases). Trimming took 4 bases from V and 0 from J, leaving 7 bases between them. Germline assignment: CDR1 SNHLY and CDR2 FYNNEI. The CDR3 runs to 14 residues. The CDR3 protein is CASSVQGSYNEQFF. The CDR3 nucleotides are TGTGCCAGCAGTGTTCAGGGCTCCTACAATGAGCAGTTCTTC.

V is TRBV6-5 and J is TRBJ1-1; the match to TRBD1 covers 9 bases. Germline-derived CDR1 and CDR2 are MNHEY and SVGAGI. The CDR3 runs to 15 residues. V shed 2 bases, J shed 4 bases, and the junction held 5 bases outside the gene matches. The CDR3: CASSYLDRGGTEAFF. CDR3 nucleotide sequence: TGTGCCAGCAGTTACCTGGACAGGGGAGGCACTGAAGCTTTCTTT.

This chain's CDR3 is CASSQSGRNSGANVLTF. Written as DNA, the CDR3 is TGTGCCAGCAGCCAGTCTGGACGGAACTCTGGGGCCAACGTCCTGACTTTC. V and J are TRBV4-2 and TRBJ2-6; no reliable D call. Trimming cost V 3 bases and J 0 bases, with 12 bases left between them. Germline CDR1 and CDR2: LGHNA and YNFKEQ. The CDR3 is made up of 17 amino acids.

This chain links TRBV4-3 with TRBJ2-1; the match to TRBD2 covers 9 bases. Germline CDR1 is LGHNA and CDR2 is YSLEER. V shed 7 bases and J 1 base; nucleotides not matched to a gene: 2. The CDR3 contains 14 residues. CDR3 loop: CASTGLASYNEQFF. CDR3 nucleotides: TGCGCCAGCACCGGACTAGCGTCCTACAATGAGCAGTTCTTC.

This clone was picked up a small number of times. V is TRBV4-1 and J is TRBJ2-7, with TRBD2 matching over 8 bases. V dropped 6 bases and J dropped 3; count of bases not matched to a gene: 10. The germline V gene encodes CDR1 MGHRA and CDR2 YSYEKL. CDR3 length: 15 amino acids. The CDR3 nucleotides read TGCGCCAGCAGATCCTACGCGGGGGGCTTCTACGAGCAGTACTTC. Its translation: CASRSYAGGFYEQYF.

The chain is built from TRBV4-3 and TRBJ2-7; maybe TRBD1 (6 bases). The V gene lost 0 bases and the J gene lost 2 bases, with 14 bases spanning the gap. The germline V gene encodes CDR1 LGHNA and CDR2 YSLEER. The CDR3 runs to 16 residues. DNA for the CDR3: TGCGCCAGCAGCCAAGAACTTCAGGGGTCCACCTACGAGCAGTACTTC. This gives the protein CASSQELQGSTYEQYF.

The chain couples TRBV5-5 to TRBJ1-3; possible D gene TRBD1, 5 bases. Germline assignment: CDR1 SGHKS and CDR2 YYEKEE (reference sequence). The CDR3 sequence is 16 residues long. Trimming shortened V by 1 base and J by 0 bases, and 11 bases separated the two germline ends. The CDR3 loop reads CASSLRPGLSGNTIYF. The CDR3 DNA is TGTGCCAGCAGCTTGCGACCAGGGCTCTCTGGAAACACCATATATTTT.

This chain joins TRBV27 and TRBJ1-6, with D maybe TRBD1 (5 bases). The CDR3 totals 16 residues. Germline lookup yields CDR1 MNHEY and CDR2 SMNVEV (reference sequence). Trimming removed 1 base at V and 4 bases at J, with 11 bases between. DNA for the CDR3: TGTGCCAGCAGTTTATGGGGCCGTTCGTATAATTCACCCCTCCACTTT. Encoded protein: CASSLWGRSYNSPLHF.

The chain employs TRBV11-2 and TRBJ2-3; D is ambiguous. Trimming left V 5 bases short and J 1 base short, with 16 bases between. CDR1 SGHAT and CDR2 FQNNGV come from the germline V gene. The CDR3 loop spans 16 amino acids. This chain's CDR3 is CASSPSLVPGTDTQYF. CDR3 DNA sequence: TGTGCCAGCAGCCCGAGCCTAGTGCCAGGCACAGATACGCAGTATTTT. Full variable domain (outside the CDR3, taken from reference TRBV11-2 and TRBJ2-3): EAGVAQSPRYKIIEKRQSVAFWCNPISGHATLYWYQQILGQGPKLLIQFQNNGVVDDSQLPKDRFSAERLKGVDSTLKIQPAKLEDSAVYLCASSPSLVPGTDTQYFGPGTRLTVL.

This chain uses TRBV28 with TRBJ2-1; D gene unclear. The V gene lost 5 bases and the J gene lost 0 bases, with 8 bases spanning the gap. The V gene's germline CDR1 is MDHEN and CDR2 SYDVKM. The CDR3 sequence is 14 residues long. Here the CDR3 DNA reads TGTGCCAGCAGTGATCGCGCCTCCTACAATGAGCAGTTCTTC. Protein sequence: CASSDRASYNEQFF.

For the CDR3, the DNA is TGTGCCAGCAGTGAATCTGTTGCTGCGAGGGAGCTGTTTTTT. Protein: CASSESVAARELFF. This rearrangement joins TRBV25-1 to TRBJ2-2; D gene uncertain. The CDR3 consists of 14 residues. Germline V gene data show CDR1 as MGHDK and CDR2 as SYGVNS. Trimming removed 1 base at V and 9 bases at J, with 12 bases between.

V and J are TRBV5-8 and TRBJ2-3; a weak D match, TRBD2 (5 bases). Germline V CDR1 and CDR2: SGHTS, YDEGEE. The length of the CDR3 is 12 residues. Between the trimmed V and J ends, which lost 6 bases and 4 bases, there was a span of 9 bases. CDR3 in DNA: TGTGCCAGCATCTCCGGGGCAGATACGCAGTATTTT. Its translation: CASISGADTQYF.

As regards this clone: The same CDR3 is also encoded by other DNA sequences in this sample. The V gene is TRBV6-5, the J gene TRBJ1-2, with D maybe TRBD1 (6 bases). CDR3 length: 11 amino acids. In germline, CDR1 is MNHEY, CDR2 SVGAGI. V lost 5 bases to trimming and J lost 8 bases, with 9 bases between them. The CDR3 loop is CASSQGSGYTF. The CDR3 nucleotides read TGTGCCAGCAGTCAGGGGTCCGGCTACACCTTC.

The rearrangement uses TRBV7-2 and TRBJ1-1; D remains unclear. The CDR3 is made up of 11 amino acids. V was pared by 2 bases and J by 6 bases, with 4 bases between. Germline-derived CDR1 and CDR2 are SGHTA and FQGNSA. The chain's CDR3 is CASSLFPEAFF. CDR3 coding DNA: TGTGCCAGCAGCTTATTCCCTGAAGCTTTCTTT. Drawing the rest from reference TRBV7-2 and TRBJ1-1, the complete variable domain is GAGVSQSPSNKVTEKGKDVELRCDPISGHTALYWYRQSLGQGLEFLIYFQGNSAPDKSGLPSDRFSAERTGGSVSTLTIQRTQQEDSAVYLCASSLFPEAFFGQGTRLTVV.

The chain carries TRBV18 and TRBJ2-5; D might be TRBD2 (6 bases). V was cut by 3 bases and J by 5 bases, with 13 bases left in between. From germline, CDR1 is KGHSH and CDR2 LQKENI. The length of the CDR3 is 14 residues. The CDR3 loop reads CASSPGLVWETQYF. CDR3 nucleotide sequence: TGTGCCAGCTCACCGGGACTCGTATGGGAGACCCAGTACTTC. The variable domain in full, completed from reference TRBV18 and TRBJ2-5, reads NAGVMQNPRHLVRRRGQEARLRCSPMKGHSHVYWYRQLPEEGLKFMVYLQKENIIDESGMPKERFSAEFPKEGPSILRIQQVVRGDSAAYFCASSPGLVWETQYFGPGTRLLVL.

The chain has TRBV5-1 and TRBJ2-7; D is tentatively TRBD1 or TRBD2 (5 bases each). CDR3 length equals 17 residues. Per the germline V gene, CDR1 is SGHRS and CDR2 is YFSETQ. V shed 1 base and J shed 0 bases, with 17 bases lying between them. The DNA of the CDR3 is TGCGCCAGCAGCTTGAGCCTCGCCGGGGACCCCTCCTACGAGCAGTACTTC. Encoded protein: CASSLSLAGDPSYEQYF.

Notes on this clone: One end of the junction does not line up with germline, which may come from a read error. The chain combines TRBV7-2 with TRBJ1-1; TRBD1 might be the D (5 bases). The CDR3 loop spans 14 amino acids. Germline CDR1 reads SGHTA; CDR2 reads FQGNSA. The DNA for the CDR3 is TGTGCCAGCCGCTTGACAGCGATAAACACTGAAGCTTTCTTT. It encodes CASRLTAINTEAFF.

The chain combines TRBV11-2 with TRBJ2-1, with 9 bases identical to TRBD1. Germline V gene sequence: CDR1 SGHAT, CDR2 FQNNGV. Losses at the gene ends were 2 bases for V and 4 bases for J; bases not matched to a gene: 6. The length of the CDR3 is 16 residues. The CDR3 is CASSLSGQGRYNEQFF. The CDR3 coding sequence is TGTGCCAGCAGCTTATCCGGACAGGGGAGGTACAATGAGCAGTTCTTC.

This chain connects TRBV30 to TRBJ1-6; maybe TRBD1 (5 bases). V shed 6 bases and J shed 7 bases, with 16 bases lying between them. The germline V gene has CDR1 GTSNPN and CDR2 SVGIG (reference sequence). The CDR3 sequence is 14 residues long. In DNA, the CDR3 is TGTGCCTGTGAACCGGGACGGAAGAATTCACCCCTCCACTTT. Residues: CACEPGRKNSPLHF.